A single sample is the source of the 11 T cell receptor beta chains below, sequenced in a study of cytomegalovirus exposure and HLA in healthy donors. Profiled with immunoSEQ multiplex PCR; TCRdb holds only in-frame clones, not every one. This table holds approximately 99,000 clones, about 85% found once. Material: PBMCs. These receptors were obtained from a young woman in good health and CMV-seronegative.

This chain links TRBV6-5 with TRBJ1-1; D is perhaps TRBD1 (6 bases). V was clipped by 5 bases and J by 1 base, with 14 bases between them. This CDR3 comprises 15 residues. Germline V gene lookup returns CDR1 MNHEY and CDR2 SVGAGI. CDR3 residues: CASSRVDRRNTEAFF. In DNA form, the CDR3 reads TGTGCCAGCAGTCGGGTGGACAGACGGAACACTGAAGCTTTCTTT.

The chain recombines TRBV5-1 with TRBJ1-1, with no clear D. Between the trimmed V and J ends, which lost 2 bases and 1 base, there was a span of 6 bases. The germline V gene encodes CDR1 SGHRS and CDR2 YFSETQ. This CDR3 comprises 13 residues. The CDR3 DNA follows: TGCGCCAGCAGCTTTCGGGGGAACACTGAAGCTTTCTTT. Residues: CASSFRGNTEAFF. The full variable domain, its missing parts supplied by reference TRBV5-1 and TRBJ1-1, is KAGVTQTPRYLIKTRGQQVTLSCSPISGHRSVSWYQQTPGQGLQFLFEYFSETQRNKGNFPGRFSGRQFSNSRSEMNVSTLELGDSALYLCASSFRGNTEAFFGQGTRLTVV.

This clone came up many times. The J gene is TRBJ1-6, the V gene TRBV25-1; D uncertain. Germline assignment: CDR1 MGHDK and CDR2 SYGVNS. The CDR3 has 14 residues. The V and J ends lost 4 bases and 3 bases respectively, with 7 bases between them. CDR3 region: CASSGGNYNSPLHF. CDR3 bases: TGTGCCAGCAGTGGAGGGAACTATAATTCACCCCTCCACTTT.

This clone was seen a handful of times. CDR3 DNA sequence: TGTGCCAGCTCACCCACAGGGGATGGCTACACCTTC. Translated: CASSPTGDGYTF. The chain uses TRBV18 and TRBJ1-2; 7 nucleotides line up with TRBD1. The CDR3 loop spans 12 amino acids. In germline, CDR1 is KGHSH, CDR2 LQKENI. V was clipped by 3 bases and J by 6 bases; unmatched bases: 1. Supplemented by reference TRBV18 and TRBJ1-2, the full variable domain reads NAGVMQNPRHLVRRRGQEARLRCSPMKGHSHVYWYRQLPEEGLKFMVYLQKENIIDESGMPKERFSAEFPKEGPSILRIQQVVRGDSAAYFCASSPTGDGYTFGSGTRLTVV.

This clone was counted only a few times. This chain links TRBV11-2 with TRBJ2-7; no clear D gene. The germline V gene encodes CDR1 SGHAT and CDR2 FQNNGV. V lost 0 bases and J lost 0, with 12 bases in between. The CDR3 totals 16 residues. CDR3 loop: CASSLDRTVASYEQYF. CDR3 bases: TGTGCCAGCAGCTTAGATCGAACAGTGGCCTCCTACGAGCAGTACTTC.

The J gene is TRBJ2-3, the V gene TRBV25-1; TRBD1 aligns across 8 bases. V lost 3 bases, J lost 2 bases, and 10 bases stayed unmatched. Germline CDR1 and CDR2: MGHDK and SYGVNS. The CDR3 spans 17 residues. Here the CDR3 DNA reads TGTGCCAGCAGTGACTACAGGGGGTTCAGTAACACAGATACGCAGTATTTT. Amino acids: CASSDYRGFSNTDTQYF.

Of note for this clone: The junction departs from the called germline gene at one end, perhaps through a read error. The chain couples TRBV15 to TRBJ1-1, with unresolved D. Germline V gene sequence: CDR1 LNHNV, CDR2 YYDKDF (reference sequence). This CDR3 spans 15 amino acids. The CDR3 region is CATSGEGGMNTEAFF. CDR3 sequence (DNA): TGTGCCACCAGCGGAGAGGGAGGGATGAACACTGAAGCTTTCTTT.

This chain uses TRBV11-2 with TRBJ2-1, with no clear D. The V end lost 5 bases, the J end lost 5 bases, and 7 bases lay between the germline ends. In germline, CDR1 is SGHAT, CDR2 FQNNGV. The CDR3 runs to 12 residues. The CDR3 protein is CASSLPDNEQFF. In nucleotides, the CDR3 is TGTGCCAGCAGCCTCCCCGACAATGAGCAGTTCTTC.

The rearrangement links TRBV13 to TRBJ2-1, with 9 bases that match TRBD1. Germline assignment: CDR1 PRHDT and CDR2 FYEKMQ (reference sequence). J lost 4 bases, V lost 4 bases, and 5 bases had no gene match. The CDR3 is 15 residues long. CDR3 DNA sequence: TGTGCCAGCAGCTCTAACAGGGGGCGATACAATGAGCAGTTCTTC. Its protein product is CASSSNRGRYNEQFF.

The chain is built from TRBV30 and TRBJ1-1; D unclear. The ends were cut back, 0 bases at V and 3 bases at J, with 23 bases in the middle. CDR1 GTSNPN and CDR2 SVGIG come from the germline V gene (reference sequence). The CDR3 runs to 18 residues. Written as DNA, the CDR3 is TGTGCCTGGAGTGTACGGGGTATCCTTCGGAAATTGGACACTGAAGCTTTCTTT. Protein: CAWSVRGILRKLDTEAFF.

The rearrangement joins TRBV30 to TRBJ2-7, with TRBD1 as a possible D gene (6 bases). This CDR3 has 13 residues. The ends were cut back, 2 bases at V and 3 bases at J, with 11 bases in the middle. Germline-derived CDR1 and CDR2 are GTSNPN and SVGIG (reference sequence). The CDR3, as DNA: TGTGCCTGGAGTATCCACAGGGTCTACGAGCAGTACTTC. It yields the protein CAWSIHRVYEQYF.